The 9 T cell receptor beta chains below all came from one sample that was sequenced in a study of OX40 agonist ivuxolimab in advanced cancers. TCRdb keeps only in-frame clones here, not all; method: immunoSEQ multiplex PCR. The repertoire has 35,000 to 40,000 clones, approximately 80% of them found once; the top ten carry 7.6%. The sample was CD4+ or CD8+ T cells sorted from blood, taken in a trial of the OX40 agonist ivuxolimab. These receptors were obtained from an adult with an advanced solid tumor such as melanoma, head and neck, liver or kidney cancer.

The J gene is TRBJ2-1, the V gene TRBV10-1; TRBD2 might be the D (6 bases). Between the trimmed V and J ends, which lost 3 bases and 3 bases, there was a span of 12 bases. CDR1 is WNHNN and CDR2 is SYGVQD in the germline V gene (reference sequence). The CDR3 is 15 amino acids. The CDR3 nucleotides read TGCGCCAGCAGTGAATTGCGGGACCTCTACAATGAGCAGTTCTTC. As protein: CASSELRDLYNEQFF.

This clone has a handful of counts. This chain links TRBV7-9 with TRBJ1-4; 7 nucleotides match TRBD1. The CDR3 loop spans 14 amino acids. With 6 bases clipped from V and 3 bases from J, the junction kept 4 bases outside the gene matches. Germline lookup yields CDR1 SEHNR and CDR2 FQNEAQ (reference sequence). CDR3 nucleotide sequence: TGTGCCAGCAGACTCGACAGGGCTAATGAAAAACTGTTTTTT. As protein: CASRLDRANEKLFF.

The V and J genes are TRBV10-3 and TRBJ2-7, with 11 bases that match TRBD2. The J segment lost 4 bases and the V segment lost 6 bases, leaving 5 bases of the junction unmatched. The CDR3 is made up of 14 amino acids. Germline V gene sequence: CDR1 ENHRY, CDR2 SYGVKD. The CDR3: CAIRLTSGDYEQYF. In DNA form, the CDR3 reads TGTGCCATCAGGCTGACTAGCGGGGATTACGAGCAGTACTTC.

The chain has TRBV9 and TRBJ2-1, with 10 bases that match TRBD1. The germline V gene encodes CDR1 SGDLS and CDR2 YYNGEE. V trimming: 1 base; J trimming: 7 bases; junction bases outside the gene matches: 5. The CDR3 is 15 amino acids. CDR3 residues: CASSVRTGGGNEQFF. The CDR3 nucleotides read TGTGCCAGCAGCGTACGGACAGGGGGAGGGAATGAGCAGTTCTTC.

The count of this clone is one. The chain's CDR3 is CASSLTLAAYNEQFF. The CDR3 DNA reads TGTGCCAGCAGCTTAACACTAGCGGCCTACAATGAGCAGTTCTTC. This chain links TRBV7-6 with TRBJ2-1; TRBD2 matches at 8 bases. CDR1 is SGHVS and CDR2 is FNYEAQ in the germline V gene. The CDR3 covers 15 residues. Trimming at V came to 2 bases and at J to 2 bases, leaving 2 bases not matched to a gene.

As DNA, the CDR3 is TGTGCCAGCAGCTCGAGAGGCAGGGCGGCCACTGAAGCTTTCTTT. Protein sequence: CASSSRGRAATEAFF. The chain couples TRBV5-4 to TRBJ1-1; D may be TRBD1 (5 bases). V lost 3 bases and J lost 4, with 16 bases in between. This CDR3 contains 15 residues. Germline assignment: CDR1 SGHNT and CDR2 YYREEE (reference sequence).

CDR3: CASSPGTSSNTDTQYF. CDR3 coding DNA: TGCGCCAGCAGCCCCGGGACTAGCAGCAACACAGATACGCAGTATTTT. The J gene is TRBJ2-3, the V gene TRBV5-1; TRBD2 aligns across 9 bases. J lost 2 bases, V lost 4 bases, and 8 bases had no gene match. Per germline, CDR1 SGHRS and CDR2 YFSETQ. The CDR3 spans 16 residues.

As for this clone: The junction departs from germline at one end; a sequencing error may be responsible. The CDR3: CASSQDPQGDGGYTF. The DNA for the CDR3 is TGCGCCAGCAGCCAAGATCCACAGGGGGACGGTGGCTACACCTTC. The J gene is TRBJ1-2, the V gene TRBV7-9; 8 bases agree with TRBD1. Germline V gene lookup returns CDR1 SEHNR and CDR2 FQNEAQ (reference sequence). The CDR3 runs to 15 residues.

V gene TRBV6-5 combines with J gene TRBJ1-1; possibly TRBD1 for D (5 bases). The ends were cut back, 5 bases at V and 2 bases at J, with 15 bases in the middle. The CDR3 loop spans 15 amino acids. The germline gives CDR1 MNHEY, CDR2 SVGAGI. CDR3 in DNA: TGTGCCAGCAGTCACGAACAGACAGCAAACACTGAAGCTTTCTTT. Translation: CASSHEQTANTEAFF.